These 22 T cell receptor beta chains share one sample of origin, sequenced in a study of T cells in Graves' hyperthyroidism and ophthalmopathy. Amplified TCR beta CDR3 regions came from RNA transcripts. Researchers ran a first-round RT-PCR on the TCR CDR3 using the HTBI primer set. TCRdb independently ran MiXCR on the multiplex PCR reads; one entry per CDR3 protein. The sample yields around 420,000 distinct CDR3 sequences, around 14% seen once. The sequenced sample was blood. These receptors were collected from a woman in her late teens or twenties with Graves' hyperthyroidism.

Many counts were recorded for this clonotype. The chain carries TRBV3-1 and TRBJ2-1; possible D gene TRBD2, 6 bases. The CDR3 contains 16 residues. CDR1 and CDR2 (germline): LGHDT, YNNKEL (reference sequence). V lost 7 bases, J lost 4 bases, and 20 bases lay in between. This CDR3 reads CASTFDSPGGYNEQFF. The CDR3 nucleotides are TGTGCCAGCACCTTTGACTCGCCTGGGGGGTACAATGAGCAGTTCTTC.

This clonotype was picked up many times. CDR3 region: CAWKEGYNSPLHF. As DNA, the CDR3 is TGTGCCTGGAAGGAGGGATACAATTCACCCCTCCACTTT. This rearrangement joins TRBV30 to TRBJ1-6; no clear D gene. The V gene's germline CDR1 is GTSNPN and CDR2 SVGIG (reference sequence). Trimming left V 4 bases short and J 7 bases short, with 11 bases between. This CDR3 has 13 residues.

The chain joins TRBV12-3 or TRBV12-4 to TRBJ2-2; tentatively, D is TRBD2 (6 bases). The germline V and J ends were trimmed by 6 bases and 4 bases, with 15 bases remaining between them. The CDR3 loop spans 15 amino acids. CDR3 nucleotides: TGTGCCAGCAGCCCCCCCGGGGGTAGCACCGGGGAGCTGTTTTTT. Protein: CASSPPGGSTGELFF.

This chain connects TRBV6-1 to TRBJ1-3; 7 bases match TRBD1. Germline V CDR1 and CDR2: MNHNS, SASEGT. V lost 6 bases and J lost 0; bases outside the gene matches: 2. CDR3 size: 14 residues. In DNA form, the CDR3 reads TGTGCCAGCAGGGACAGGTACTCTGGAAACACCATATATTTT. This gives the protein CASRDRYSGNTIYF.

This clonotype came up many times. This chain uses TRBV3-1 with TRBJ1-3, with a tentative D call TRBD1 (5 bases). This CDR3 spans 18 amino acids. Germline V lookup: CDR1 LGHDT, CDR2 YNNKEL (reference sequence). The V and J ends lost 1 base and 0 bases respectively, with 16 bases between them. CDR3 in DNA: TGTGCCAGCAGCCAAGTCCGGGACGGCATACTCTCTGGAAACACCATATATTTT. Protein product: CASSQVRDGILSGNTIYF.

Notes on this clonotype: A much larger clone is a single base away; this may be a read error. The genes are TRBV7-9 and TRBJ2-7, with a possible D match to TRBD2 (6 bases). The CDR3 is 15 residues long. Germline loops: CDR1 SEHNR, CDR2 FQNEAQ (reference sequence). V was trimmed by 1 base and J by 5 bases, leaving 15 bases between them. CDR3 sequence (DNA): TGTGCCAGCAGCTTAGGAGCTTTCCGGAGGGACGAGCAGTACTTC. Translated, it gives CASSLGAFRRDEQYF.

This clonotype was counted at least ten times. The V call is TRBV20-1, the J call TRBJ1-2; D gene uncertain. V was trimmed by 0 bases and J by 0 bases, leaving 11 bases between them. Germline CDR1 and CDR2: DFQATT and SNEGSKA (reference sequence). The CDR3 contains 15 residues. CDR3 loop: CSARDSRGTNYGYTF. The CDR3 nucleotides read TGCAGTGCTAGAGATAGTAGAGGAACTAACTATGGCTACACCTTC.

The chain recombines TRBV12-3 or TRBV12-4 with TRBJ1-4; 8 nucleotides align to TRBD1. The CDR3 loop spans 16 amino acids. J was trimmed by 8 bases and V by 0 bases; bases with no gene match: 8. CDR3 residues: CASSLAPAGGWEKLFF. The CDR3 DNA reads TGTGCCAGCAGTTTAGCCCCGGCAGGGGGCTGGGAAAAACTGTTTTTT.

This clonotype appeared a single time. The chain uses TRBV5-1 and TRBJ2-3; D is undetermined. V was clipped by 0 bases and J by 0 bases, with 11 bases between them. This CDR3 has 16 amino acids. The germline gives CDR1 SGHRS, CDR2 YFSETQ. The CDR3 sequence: CASSLVAGTSTDTQYF. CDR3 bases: TGCGCCAGCAGCTTGGTTGCAGGAACTAGCACAGATACGCAGTATTTT.

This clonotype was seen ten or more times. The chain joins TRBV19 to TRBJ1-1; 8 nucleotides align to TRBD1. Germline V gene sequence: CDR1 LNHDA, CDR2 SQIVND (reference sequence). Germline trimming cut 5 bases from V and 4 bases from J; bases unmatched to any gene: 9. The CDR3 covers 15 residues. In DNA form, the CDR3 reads TGTGCCAGTAGTGACCCAGGGGGCAAAAGCACTGAAGCTTTCTTT. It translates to CASSDPGGKSTEAFF.

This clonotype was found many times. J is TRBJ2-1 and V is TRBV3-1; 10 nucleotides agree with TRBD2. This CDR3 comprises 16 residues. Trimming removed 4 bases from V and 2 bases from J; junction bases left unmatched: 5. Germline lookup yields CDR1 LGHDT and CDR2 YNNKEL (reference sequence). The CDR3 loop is CASSPRLAGAYNEQFF. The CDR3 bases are TGTGCCAGCAGCCCCCGGCTAGCGGGGGCCTACAATGAGCAGTTCTTC.

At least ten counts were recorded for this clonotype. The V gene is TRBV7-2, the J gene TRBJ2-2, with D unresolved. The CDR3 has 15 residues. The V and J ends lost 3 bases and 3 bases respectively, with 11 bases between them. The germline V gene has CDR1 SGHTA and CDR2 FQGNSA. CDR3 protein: CASSFGPADTGELFF. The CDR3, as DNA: TGTGCCAGCAGCTTTGGGCCCGCGGACACCGGGGAGCTGTTTTTT.

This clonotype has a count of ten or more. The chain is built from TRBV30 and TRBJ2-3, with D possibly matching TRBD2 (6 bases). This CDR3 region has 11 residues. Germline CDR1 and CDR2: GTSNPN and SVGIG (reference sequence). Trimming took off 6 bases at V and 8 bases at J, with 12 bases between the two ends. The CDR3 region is CACLGRGTQYF. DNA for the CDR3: TGTGCCTGCTTAGGGCGGGGTACGCAGTATTTT.

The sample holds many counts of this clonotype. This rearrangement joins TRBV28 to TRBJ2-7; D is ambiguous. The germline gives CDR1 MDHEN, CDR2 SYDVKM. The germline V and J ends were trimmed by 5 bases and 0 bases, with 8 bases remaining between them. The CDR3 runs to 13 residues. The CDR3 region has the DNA TGTGCCAGCAGTCCACTGAGCTCCTACGAGCAGTACTTC. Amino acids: CASSPLSSYEQYF.

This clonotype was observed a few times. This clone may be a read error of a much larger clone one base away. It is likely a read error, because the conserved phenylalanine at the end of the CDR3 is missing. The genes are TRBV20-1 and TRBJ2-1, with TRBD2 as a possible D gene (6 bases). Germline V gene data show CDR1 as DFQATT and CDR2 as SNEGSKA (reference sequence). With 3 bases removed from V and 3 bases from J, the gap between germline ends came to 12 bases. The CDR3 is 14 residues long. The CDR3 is CSARRAGNYNEQFL. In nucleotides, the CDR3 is TGCAGTGCTAGGAGGGCGGGAAACTACAATGAGCAGTTCCTC.

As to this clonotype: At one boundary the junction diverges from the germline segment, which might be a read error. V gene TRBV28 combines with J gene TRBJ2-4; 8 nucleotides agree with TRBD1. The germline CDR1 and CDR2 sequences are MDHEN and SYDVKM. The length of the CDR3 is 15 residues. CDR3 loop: CPRTGSFCSKNIQYF. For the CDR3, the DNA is TGCCCCAGGACAGGGTCGTTCTGTTCCAAAAACATTCAGTACTTC.

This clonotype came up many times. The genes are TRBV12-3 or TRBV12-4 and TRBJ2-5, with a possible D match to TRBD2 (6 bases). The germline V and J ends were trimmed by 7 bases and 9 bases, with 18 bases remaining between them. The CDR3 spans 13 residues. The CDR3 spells CASTLFGGESQYF. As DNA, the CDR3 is TGTGCCAGCACCCTATTCGGGGGAGAATCCCAGTACTTC.

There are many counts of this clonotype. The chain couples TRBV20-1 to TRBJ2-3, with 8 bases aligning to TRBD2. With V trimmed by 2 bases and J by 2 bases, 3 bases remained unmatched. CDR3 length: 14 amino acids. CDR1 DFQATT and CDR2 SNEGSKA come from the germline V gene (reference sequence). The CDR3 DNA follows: TGCAGTGCTAGACGGCGGGGGGCCACAGATACGCAGTATTTT. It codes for CSARRRGATDTQYF.

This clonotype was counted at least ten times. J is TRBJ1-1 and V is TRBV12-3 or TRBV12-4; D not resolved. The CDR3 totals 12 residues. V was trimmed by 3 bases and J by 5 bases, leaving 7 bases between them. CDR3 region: CASSFWKTEAFF. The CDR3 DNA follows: TGTGCCAGCAGTTTTTGGAAGACTGAAGCTTTCTTT.

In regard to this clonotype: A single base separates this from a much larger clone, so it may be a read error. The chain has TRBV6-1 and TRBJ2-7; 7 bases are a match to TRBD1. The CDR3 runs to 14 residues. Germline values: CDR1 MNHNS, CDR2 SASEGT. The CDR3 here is CASRPTGQFYEPYF. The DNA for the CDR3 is TGTGCCAGCAGGCCTACGGGACAGTTCTACGAGCCGTACTTC.

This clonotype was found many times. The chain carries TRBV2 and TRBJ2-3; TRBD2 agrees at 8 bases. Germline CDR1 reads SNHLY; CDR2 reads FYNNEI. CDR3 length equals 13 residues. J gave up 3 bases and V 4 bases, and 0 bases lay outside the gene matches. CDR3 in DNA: TGTGCCAGCAGTGGACTAGCGACAGATACGCAGTATTTT. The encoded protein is CASSGLATDTQYF. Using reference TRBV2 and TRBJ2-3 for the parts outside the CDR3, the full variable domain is EPEVTQTPSHQVTQMGQEVILRCVPISNHLYFYWYRQILGQKVEFLVSFYNNEISEKSEIFDDQFSVERPDGSNFTLKIRSTKLEDSAMYFCASSGLATDTQYFGPGTRLTVL.

The CDR3 DNA reads TGCGCCAGCAGCTCACAGGGACAGGTCGAGGGCGAGCAGTTCTTC. Translating gives CASSSQGQVEGEQFF. The V and J genes are TRBV5-1 and TRBJ2-1, with TRBD1 matching 8 bases. The length of the CDR3 is 15 residues. CDR1 is SGHRS and CDR2 is YFSETQ in the germline V gene. With V trimmed by 3 bases and J by 10 bases, 12 bases remained unmatched.